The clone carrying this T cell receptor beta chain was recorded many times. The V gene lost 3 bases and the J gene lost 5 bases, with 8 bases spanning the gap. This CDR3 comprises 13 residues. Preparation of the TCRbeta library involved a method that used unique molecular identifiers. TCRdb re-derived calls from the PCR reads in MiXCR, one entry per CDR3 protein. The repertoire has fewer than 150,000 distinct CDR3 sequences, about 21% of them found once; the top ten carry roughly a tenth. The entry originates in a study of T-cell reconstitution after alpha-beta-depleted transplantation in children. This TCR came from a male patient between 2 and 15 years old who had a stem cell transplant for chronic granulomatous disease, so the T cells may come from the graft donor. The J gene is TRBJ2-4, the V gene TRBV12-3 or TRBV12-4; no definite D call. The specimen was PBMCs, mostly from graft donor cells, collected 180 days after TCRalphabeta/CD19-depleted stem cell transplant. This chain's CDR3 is CASSFRQENIQYF. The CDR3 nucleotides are TGTGCCAGCAGTTTTAGGCAGGAAAACATTCAGTACTTC.